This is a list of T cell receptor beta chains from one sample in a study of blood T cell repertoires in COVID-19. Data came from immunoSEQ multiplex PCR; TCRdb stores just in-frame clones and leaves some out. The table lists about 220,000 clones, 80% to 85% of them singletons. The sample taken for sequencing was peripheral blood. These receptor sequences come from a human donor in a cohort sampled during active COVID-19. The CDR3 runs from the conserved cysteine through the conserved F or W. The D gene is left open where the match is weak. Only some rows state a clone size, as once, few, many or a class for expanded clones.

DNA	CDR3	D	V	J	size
TGTGCCAGCAGCCTTCCGGGACTAGCGGCCAGGGAGCAGTTCTTC	CASSLPGLAAREQFF	TRBD2	TRBV9	TRBJ2-1	once
TGTGCCAGCAGCTTTGGGACAGCGAACATTCAGTACTTC	CASSFGTANIQYF	TRBD1	TRBV11-3	TRBJ2-4	-
TGTGCCAGCAGTCCCTGGGGACAGGGGGTAGGTAGCAATCAGCCCCAGCATTTT	CASSPWGQGVGSNQPQHF	TRBD1	TRBV28	TRBJ1-5	-
TGTGCCAGCAGTTTCACCGGGTCTAATCAGCCCCAGCATTTT	CASSFTGSNQPQHF	-	TRBV6-5	TRBJ1-5	-
TGTGCCAGCAGCTTTCAGGACAGGGGGCCTGGAAACACCATATATTTT	CASSFQDRGPGNTIYF	TRBD1	TRBV11-3	TRBJ1-3	-
TGTGCCAGCAGTGAATACCCGGGACAGGGGAACTATGGCTACACCTTC	CASSEYPGQGNYGYTF	TRBD1	TRBV6-1	TRBJ1-2	once
TGTGCCAGCAGTACCACAGGGGACTATGGCTACACCTTC	CASSTTGDYGYTF	TRBD1	TRBV28	TRBJ1-2	-
TGTGCCAGCAGTCAACCGGCAGGGCCAGAGACCCAGTACTTC	CASSQPAGPETQYF	-	TRBV25-1	TRBJ2-5	-
TGTGCCACCGGGTGGGGGGGATATGGCTACACCTTC	CATGWGGYGYTF	-	TRBV7-2	TRBJ1-2	once
TGTGCCAGCAGCGTAGAGGCGGGAGCCTACGAGCAGTACTTC	CASSVEAGAYEQYF	TRBD2	TRBV9	TRBJ2-7	-
TGCGCCAGCAGCCATGACCGGGGGGATAGCAATCAGCCCCAGCATTTT	CASSHDRGDSNQPQHF	-	TRBV4-3	TRBJ1-5	-
TGTGCCAGCAGTTCCGGAGAGGTGAGGAACACCATATATTTT	CASSSGEVRNTIYF	-	TRBV28	TRBJ1-3	-
TGTGCCACCAGTGACCGCGGGGGTAATCGTCACTTTCGAGAGGAGCAGTACTTC	CATSDRGGNRHFREEQYF	TRBD2	TRBV24-1	TRBJ2-7	-
TGTGCCAGCTCACCACCGGGACAGGCCACTTACGAGCAGTACTTC	CASSPPGQATYEQYF	TRBD1	TRBV18	TRBJ2-7	-
TGTGCCAGCAGCGTAGGGAGGGGGCGTGAGACCCAGTACTTC	CASSVGRGRETQYF	-	TRBV9	TRBJ2-5	-
TGTGCCAGCAGTTTCCTCACCACCGGGACATCGTTCTACGAGCAGTACTTC	CASSFLTTGTSFYEQYF	-	TRBV28	TRBJ2-7	-
TGTGCCAGCAGACGGACAGGGACAGATACGCAGTATTTT	CASRRTGTDTQYF	TRBD1	TRBV28	TRBJ2-3	-
TGTGCCAGCAGTTGGACAGGGTTGAGGGCTAACTATGGCTACACCTTC	CASSWTGLRANYGYTF	TRBD1	TRBV6-5	TRBJ1-2	-
TGTGCCAGCAGCTTGGGGCGGGCTATCCAGTTCTTC	CASSLGRAIQFF	-	TRBV5-6	TRBJ2-1	few
TGTGCCAGCAGCCGCCTCCAACAGGGCCCTCCCCTCCACTTT	CASSRLQQGPPLHF	-	TRBV4-2	TRBJ1-6	few
TGTGCCAGTAGTATAGGCGGGAGCCGAGAGACCCAGTACTTC	CASSIGGSRETQYF	TRBD2	TRBV19	TRBJ2-5	-
TGTGCCACACATAACCCCTCGCAGTCCCAAGCTTTCTTT	CATHNPSQSQAFF	-	TRBV28	TRBJ1-1	-
TGTGCCAGCAGTTCCCCCGGGACAGGGGGTCAGCCCCAGCATTTT	CASSSPGTGGQPQHF	TRBD1	TRBV6-2/TRBV6-3	TRBJ1-5	-
TGTGCCAGCTCACCACAGGGGGCACGGGAAAAACTGTTTTTT	CASSPQGAREKLFF	TRBD1	TRBV18	TRBJ1-4	-
TGTGCCAGCTCTTGGGGTAGCGGGATCGTCTACGAGCAGTACTTC	CASSWGSGIVYEQYF	TRBD2	TRBV18	TRBJ2-7	-
TGTGCCAGCAGCCAGGGGTCGAGATATGGCTACACCTTC	CASSQGSRYGYTF	-	TRBV6-5	TRBJ1-2	few
TGTGCCAGCAGCTTTGGACAGAGCTACGAGCAGTACTTC	CASSFGQSYEQYF	-	TRBV11-2	TRBJ2-7	-
TGTGCCAGCAGTTGGAGCGACTCTGGAAACACCATATATTTT	CASSWSDSGNTIYF	-	TRBV6-6	TRBJ1-3	-